One and the same sample provided the 7 T cell receptor beta chains below, sequenced in a study of neoadjuvant anti-PD-1 for oral cavity cancer. Some clones are missing from TCRdb's copy, which holds only in-frame ones; the method was immunoSEQ multiplex PCR. The table has tens of thousands of clones, around 79% seen once. Time point: after neoadjuvant nivolumab, at surgical resection. The source material was PBMCs, sampled after nivolumab (anti-PD-1) treatment. The source of these receptors is a person aged 40 to 85 with oral cavity squamous cell carcinoma.

The CDR3 sequence: CASSLTGGNEAFF. The DNA of the CDR3 is TGTGCCAGCAGCCTAACAGGGGGGAATGAAGCTTTCTTT. The chain recombines TRBV6-5 with TRBJ1-1; 8 bases agree with TRBD1. In germline, CDR1 is MNHEY, CDR2 SVGAGI. V was clipped by 6 bases and J by 7 bases; unmatched bases: 7. The CDR3 sequence is 13 residues long.

V gene TRBV28 combines with J gene TRBJ2-1, with 10 positions matching TRBD2. The CDR3 sequence is 15 residues long. Trimming at V came to 3 bases and at J to 7 bases, leaving 6 bases not matched to a gene. Germline CDR1 reads MDHEN; CDR2 reads SYDVKM. Here the CDR3 DNA reads TGTGCCAGCAGTTTCACTAGCGGGGCCGGGAATGAGCAGTTCTTC. Amino acids: CASSFTSGAGNEQFF.

This chain joins TRBV6-5 and TRBJ2-7; perhaps TRBD1 as D (6 bases). CDR1 and CDR2 (germline): MNHEY, SVGAGI. V lost 6 bases to trimming and J lost 5 bases, with 14 bases between them. The CDR3 runs to 13 residues. CDR3: CASRFGTGNEQYF. CDR3 coding DNA: TGTGCCAGCAGGTTCGGAACAGGGAACGAGCAGTACTTC.

CDR3 in amino acids: CAIRRSTNEKLFF. CDR3 bases: TGTGCCATCCGAAGGAGCACTAATGAAAAACTGTTTTTT. The gene calls are TRBV2 and TRBJ1-4; no reliable D call. The CDR3 is 13 amino acids. V was trimmed by 10 bases and J by 2 bases, leaving 11 bases between them. Germline CDR1 and CDR2: SNHLY and FYNNEI.

The CDR3, as DNA: TGTGCCAGCAGCATAGGGGGGGGTGAGCAGCCCCAGCATTTT. Translating gives CASSIGGGEQPQHF. The rearrangement uses TRBV7-8 and TRBJ1-5; possibly TRBD1 for D (6 bases). V lost 5 bases and J 7 bases, leaving 15 bases between the germline ends. The CDR3 extends over 14 amino acids. CDR1 SGHVS and CDR2 FQNEAQ come from the germline V gene.

The chain has TRBV2 and TRBJ2-2; D is uncertain. The CDR3 totals 15 residues. Germline-derived CDR1 and CDR2 are SNHLY and FYNNEI. The V end was cut by 3 bases, the J end by 1 base, with 9 bases between. The CDR3 here is CASSDRTQNTGELFF. CDR3 nucleotides: TGTGCCAGCAGTGACCGTACCCAGAACACCGGGGAGCTGTTTTTT.

This clone was found once. The chain uses TRBV7-8 and TRBJ2-4; either TRBD1 or TRBD2 may fit D (5 bases each). The germline gives CDR1 SGHVS, CDR2 FQNEAQ. With 2 bases removed from V and 6 bases from J, the gap between germline ends came to 8 bases. The CDR3 has 13 amino acids. The DNA of the CDR3 is TGTGCCAGCAGCTTATGGGGGAGAAACATTCAGTACTTC. Protein product: CASSLWGRNIQYF.